One and the same sample provided the 17 T cell receptor beta chains below, sequenced in a study of CD8+ T cells in alopecia areata. The treatment was: oral pan-JAK inhibitor, 5-10 mg twice daily. RNA was isolated and reverse transcribed to cDNA, the sequencing template. TCRdb keeps only in-frame clones here, not all; method: immunoSEQ multiplex PCR. In the table there are approximately 180,000 clones, around 60% of which are singletons. The sample here was CD4+ T cells sorted from blood, taken around week 50, from a patient treated with tofacitinib. These receptors were collected from a human donor with alopecia areata.

This clone turned up a few times. CDR3 in amino acids: CSPRSGGPGEQFF. DNA for the CDR3: TGCAGCCCCAGGAGCGGGGGGCCGGGTGAGCAGTTCTTC. The chain recombines TRBV29-1 with TRBJ2-1; 9 bases agree with TRBD2. With V trimmed by 8 bases and J by 9 bases, 11 bases remained unmatched. Germline-derived CDR1 and CDR2 are SQVTM and ANQGSEA. The CDR3 runs to 13 residues.

V usage is TRBV4-3 and J usage is TRBJ1-1; no clear D. With 2 bases removed from V and 0 bases from J, the gap between germline ends came to 10 bases. Per the germline V gene, CDR1 is LGHNA and CDR2 is YSLEER. This CDR3 is 15 amino acids long. CDR3 sequence (DNA): TGCGCCAGCAGCCAAAGGAGCCCAATGAACACTGAAGCTTTCTTT. Translated, it gives CASSQRSPMNTEAFF.

The chain recombines TRBV11-1 with TRBJ2-2, with D possibly TRBD2 on 5 matching bases. There are 15 residues in the CDR3. Germline loops: CDR1 SGHAT, CDR2 FQDESV (reference sequence). V was cut by 3 bases and J by 2 bases, with 10 bases left in between. The CDR3 loop reads CASSLLRGNTGELFF. In DNA, the CDR3 is TGTGCCAGCAGCTTGTTACGGGGAAACACCGGGGAGCTGTTTTTT.

This chain links TRBV5-1 with TRBJ2-1; maybe TRBD2 (6 bases). Per the germline V gene, CDR1 is SGHRS and CDR2 is YFSETQ. CDR3 size: 14 residues. V was cut by 6 bases and J by 0 bases, with 10 bases left in between. CDR3 protein: CASKWTTSYNEQFF. In nucleotides, the CDR3 is TGCGCCAGCAAATGGACTACCTCCTACAATGAGCAGTTCTTC.

The chain employs TRBV7-8 and TRBJ1-5; 9 nucleotides line up with TRBD1. CDR3 length: 17 amino acids. The V and J ends lost 4 bases and 5 bases, in that order; junction bases with no gene match: 12. Germline V gives CDR1 SGHVS, CDR2 FQNEAQ. The CDR3 DNA follows: TGTGCCAGCAGCTCTGGCACCGGGACAGGGCGTTATCAGCCCCAGCATTTT. Its protein product is CASSSGTGTGRYQPQHF.

The chain couples TRBV5-1 to TRBJ2-1; 12 bases map to TRBD2. Trimming took 1 base from V and 9 from J; bases not matched to a gene: 8. Germline V gives CDR1 SGHRS, CDR2 YFSETQ. CDR3 length: 16 residues. Written as DNA, the CDR3 is TGCGCCAGCAGCTTGCCTAGCGGGGGGGCCCGGAGTGAGCAGTTCTTC. The encoded protein is CASSLPSGGARSEQFF.

In this sample, this clone turned up once. The J gene is TRBJ2-1, the V gene TRBV5-1; 8 bases are shared with TRBD2. There are 14 residues in the CDR3. Germline V gene data show CDR1 as SGHRS and CDR2 as YFSETQ. V lost 5 bases and J lost 0; bases outside the gene matches: 1. In DNA form, the CDR3 reads TGCGCCAGCAGTGGGACTAGCTCCTACAATGAGCAGTTCTTC. This codes for CASSGTSSYNEQFF.

The V call is TRBV29-1, the J call TRBJ2-7; 9 bases agree with TRBD1. With 6 bases clipped from V and 5 bases from J, the junction kept 11 bases outside the gene matches. Germline loops: CDR1 SQVTM, CDR2 ANQGSEA. The CDR3 has 14 amino acids. CDR3 in amino acids: CSVKGRTGVHEQYF. The CDR3 DNA follows: TGCAGCGTCAAAGGCCGGACAGGGGTCCACGAGCAGTACTTC.

V and J are TRBV7-2 and TRBJ1-5, with TRBD1 identical over 9 bases. Per the germline V gene, CDR1 is SGHTA and CDR2 is FQGNSA. Unmatched junction bases numbered 2, after V lost 0 bases and J lost 5 bases. The CDR3 consists of 15 residues. The CDR3: CASSLAGTGHQPQHF. CDR3 coding DNA: TGTGCCAGCAGCTTAGCCGGGACAGGGCATCAGCCCCAGCATTTT. Full variable domain (rest looked up from reference TRBV7-2 and TRBJ1-5): GAGVSQSPSNKVTEKGKDVELRCDPISGHTALYWYRQSLGQGLEFLIYFQGNSAPDKSGLPSDRFSAERTGGSVSTLTIQRTQQEDSAVYLCASSLAGTGHQPQHFGDGTRLSIL.

A remark on this clone: The identical CDR3 is also encoded by other nucleotide sequences in the sample. The J gene is TRBJ1-1, the V gene TRBV29-1; D is undetermined. The V and J ends lost 7 bases and 1 base respectively, with 4 bases between them. This CDR3 is 10 amino acids long. Germline CDR1 reads SQVTM; CDR2 reads ANQGSEA. The CDR3 DNA follows: TGCAGCGGGCAGAACACTGAAGCTTTCTTT. It is translated as CSGQNTEAFF. The full variable domain, with the rest looked up from reference TRBV29-1 and TRBJ1-1, is SAVISQKPSRDICQRGTSLTIQCQVDSQVTMMFWYRQQPGQSLTLIATANQGSEATYESGFVIDKFPISRPNLTFSTLTVSNMSPEDSSIYLCSGQNTEAFFGQGTRLTVV.

A single count supports this clone. This chain connects TRBV7-9 to TRBJ1-2; D unclear. Trimming took off 1 base at V and 3 bases at J, with 9 bases between the two ends. CDR1 is SEHNR and CDR2 is FQNEAQ in the germline V gene (reference sequence). The CDR3 is made up of 14 amino acids. The CDR3 region has the DNA TGTGCCAGCAGCTTAGTCAACAGTTACTATGGCTACACCTTC. Its protein product is CASSLVNSYYGYTF.

This clone was counted only a few times. J is TRBJ1-1 and V is TRBV6-1, with D possibly being TRBD1 (5 bases). CDR3 length: 13 amino acids. V was trimmed by 7 bases and J by 7 bases, leaving 16 bases between them. CDR1 and CDR2 (germline): MNHNS, SASEGT. CDR3 coding DNA: TGTGCCAGCACCCCCCCTCCGGGGGGTGAAGCTTTCTTT. This sequence encodes CASTPPPGGEAFF.

The chain carries TRBV2 and TRBJ2-3; the D call may be TRBD1 or TRBD2 (5 bases each). In germline, CDR1 is SNHLY, CDR2 FYNNEI. V lost 6 bases and J lost 2, with 15 bases in between. The CDR3 is 15 amino acids. The CDR3 DNA is TGTGCCAGCAGACTTGAGGGGCAGGCCACAGATACGCAGTATTTT. It yields the protein CASRLEGQATDTQYF.

V is TRBV7-2 and J is TRBJ1-2; the D gene is possibly TRBD1 (5 bases). CDR1 SGHTA and CDR2 FQGNSA come from the germline V gene. Deletions cut 5 bases from V and 8 bases from J, with 15 bases between. The CDR3 contains 13 residues. CDR3 bases: TGTGCCAGCAGCCAAACGGGGGAGAGGGGCTACACCTTC. Its translation is CASSQTGERGYTF.

This CDR3 is CATQQGTNTEAFF. In DNA, the CDR3 is TGTGCCACCCAGCAGGGGACGAACACTGAAGCTTTCTTT. The chain is built from TRBV6-5 and TRBJ1-1, with D perhaps matching TRBD1 (6 bases). V lost 10 bases and J 1 base, leaving 13 bases between the germline ends. CDR3 length: 13 residues. Per the germline V gene, CDR1 is MNHEY and CDR2 is SVGAGI.

V usage is TRBV29-1 and J usage is TRBJ2-7, with 8 bases lining up with TRBD2. The CDR3 contains 12 residues. The germline CDR1 and CDR2 sequences are SQVTM and ANQGSEA. The V segment lost 4 bases and the J segment 2 bases; nucleotides outside the gene matches: 1. The CDR3 DNA is TGCAGCGTTGCGGGGGGGCCCTACGAGCAGTACTTC. This sequence encodes CSVAGGPYEQYF.

J is TRBJ1-1 and V is TRBV30, with D uncertain. The V and J ends lost 0 bases and 5 bases respectively, with 10 bases between them. The CDR3 runs to 13 residues. Germline V gene lookup returns CDR1 GTSNPN and CDR2 SVGIG (reference sequence). CDR3 protein: CAWSVRAGTEAFF. CDR3 in DNA: TGTGCCTGGAGTGTAAGGGCTGGGACTGAAGCTTTCTTT.